The rows below give T cell receptor beta chains drawn from one sample of a study of blood T cell repertoires in COVID-19. The table came from immunoSEQ multiplex PCR; TCRdb's copy has only in-frame clones and leaves some out. This sample has about 250,000 clones, with about 83% found just once. Sequencing was carried out using peripheral blood. The receptors were gathered from an elderly woman with COVID-19, enrolled during active disease. CDR3s include the opening cysteine and the closing phenylalanine or tryptophan. D genes are given only for firm matches. Size is stated for part of the rows, as once, few or many counts, or as a class when the clone is expanded.

size | D | J | V | CDR3 | DNA
NA | NA | TRBJ2-7 | TRBV27 | CASSRGGSGEQYF | TGTGCCAGCAGCAGGGGCGGGTCAGGGGAGCAGTACTTC
NA | NA | TRBJ2-1 | TRBV18 | CASSPRSRPGYNEQFF | TGTGCCAGCTCACCACGGTCGCGTCCAGGGTACAATGAGCAGTTCTTC
NA | TRBD1 | TRBJ1-2 | TRBV30 | CAWSVSLQGNYGYTF | TGTGCCTGGAGTGTCTCGCTACAGGGGAACTATGGCTACACCTTC
NA | NA | TRBJ2-3 | TRBV5-1 | CASCEGGENTDTQYF | TGCGCCAGCTGCGAGGGGGGGGAAAACACAGATACGCAGTATTTT
NA | NA | TRBJ1-2 | TRBV28 | CASSLRRVGYTF | TGTGCCAGCAGTTTACGCAGGGTTGGCTACACCTTC
once | NA | TRBJ1-3 | TRBV10-3 | CAISQGNTIYF | TGTGCCATCAGTCAGGGAAACACCATATATTTT
NA | NA | TRBJ1-5 | TRBV19 | CASSNPRRSIQPQHF | TGTGCCAGTAGTAACCCCCGGAGATCAATCCAGCCCCAGCATTTT
NA | TRBD1 | TRBJ1-2 | TRBV19 | CASSAVLQGGGYTF | TGTGCCAGTAGTGCTGTCTTACAGGGGGGTGGCTACACCTTC
NA | TRBD1 | TRBJ1-5 | TRBV7-6 | CASSRTGEQPQHF | TGTGCCAGCAGCAGGACAGGGGAGCAGCCCCAGCATTTT
NA | TRBD1 | TRBJ1-2 | TRBV4-2 | CASSQAVQTGEWGYTF | TGTGCCAGCAGCCAAGCTGTCCAGACAGGGGAGTGGGGCTACACCTTC
NA | TRBD2 | TRBJ2-2 | TRBV7-2 | CASSLRTGGNTGELFF | TGTGCCAGCAGCTTAAGGACGGGGGGGAACACCGGGGAGCTGTTTTTT
NA | NA | TRBJ2-5 | TRBV6-1 | CASSAIRTASQETQYF | TGTGCCAGCAGTGCTATTAGGACAGCCTCACAAGAGACCCAGTACTTC
NA | NA | TRBJ1-1 | TRBV28 | CASSSPGGYTEAFF | TGTGCCAGCAGTTCCCCGGGGGGCTACACTGAAGCTTTCTTT
NA | NA | TRBJ1-6 | TRBV2 | CASSEALRQINSPLHF | TGTGCCAGCAGTGAAGCGCTTCGACAAATTAATTCACCCCTCCACTTT
NA | NA | TRBJ1-1 | TRBV6-5 | CASSRQGNTEAFF | TGTGCCAGCAGTCGTCAGGGGAACACTGAAGCTTTCTTT
NA | NA | TRBJ1-4 | TRBV3-1/TRBV3-2 | CASSQGKLRGGGEKLFF | TGTGCCAGCAGCCAAGGGAAGCTCAGGGGCGGCGGTGAAAAACTGTTTTTT
once | NA | TRBJ1-2 | TRBV5-4 | CASSAGQQYGYTF | TGTGCCAGCAGCGCCGGACAGCAGTATGGCTACACCTTC
NA | NA | TRBJ1-6 | TRBV3-1/TRBV3-2 | CASSQGGGLTLHF | TGTGCCAGCAGCCAAGGGGGGGGTCTAACCCTCCACTTT
few | NA | TRBJ1-5 | TRBV5-6 | CASSYEGREPQHF | TGTGCCAGCAGCTATGAGGGAAGGGAGCCCCAGCATTTT
once | TRBD2 | TRBJ2-7 | TRBV5-1 | CASSYWGGYEQYF | TGCGCCAGCAGCTATTGGGGAGGGTACGAGCAGTACTTC
NA | NA | TRBJ1-3 | TRBV2 | CASILEVGTIYF | TGTGCCAGCATCCTTGAGGTCGGCACCATATATTTT
NA | TRBD1 | TRBJ2-2 | TRBV7-2 | CASSKRGTGATGELFF | TGTGCCAGCAGCAAACGTGGGACAGGGGCCACCGGGGAGCTGTTTTTT
NA | NA | TRBJ1-2 | TRBV30 | CAWSVQPGVGYTF | TGTGCCTGGAGTGTACAACCGGGGGTTGGCTACACCTTC
NA | NA | TRBJ2-7 | TRBV5-4 | CASSLTGGGEQYF | TGTGCCAGCAGCCTAACGGGGGGCGGGGAGCAGTACTTC
NA | NA | TRBJ1-4 | TRBV9 | CASSVAQGGEKLFF | TGTGCCAGCAGCGTAGCCCAGGGCGGCGAAAAACTGTTTTTT
NA | TRBD2 | TRBJ2-3 | TRBV5-1 | CASSLAGTSKDTQYF | TGCGCCAGCAGCTTGGCCGGGACTAGCAAAGATACGCAGTATTTT
NA | TRBD2 | TRBJ2-1 | TRBV19 | CASRRSGTSGGSRAGQFF | TGTGCCAGTAGAAGGTCCGGGACTAGCGGGGGTTCCAGGGCAGGGCAGTTCTTC
NA | NA | TRBJ2-2 | TRBV5-4 | CASSFLGAGDTGELFF | TGTGCCAGCAGCTTTCTGGGGGCAGGCGACACCGGGGAGCTGTTTTTT
NA | TRBD1 | TRBJ2-1 | TRBV11-2 | CASSPGTGPNEQFF | TGTGCCAGCAGCCCCGGGACAGGACCCAATGAGCAGTTCTTC
NA | NA | TRBJ1-6 | TRBV30 | CAWSSNSPLHF | TGTGCCTGGAGCTCCAATTCACCCCTCCACTTT
NA | TRBD1 | TRBJ1-5 | TRBV7-3 | CASSLEDRGSFSGQPQHF | TGTGCCAGCAGCCTCGAGGACAGGGGGAGTTTTAGTGGTCAGCCCCAGCATTTT
NA | TRBD2 | TRBJ2-2 | TRBV28 | CASSILGEGSNGELFF | TGTGCCAGCAGTATCCTCGGGGAGGGGAGTAACGGGGAGCTGTTTTTT
NA | TRBD1 | TRBJ1-3 | TRBV7-8 | CASSLTGTIGISGNTIYF | TGTGCCAGCAGCTTGACAGGGACGATTGGTATCTCTGGAAACACCATATATTTT
NA | NA | TRBJ2-7 | TRBV6-5 | CASSQGPLSYEQYF | TGTGCCAGCAGTCAGGGGCCCCTCTCCTACGAGCAGTACTTC
once | TRBD1 | TRBJ1-2 | TRBV9 | CASSPRDRGRQGGYTF | TGTGCCAGCAGCCCACGGGACAGGGGGCGCCAAGGTGGCTACACCTTC
few | TRBD1 | TRBJ2-7 | TRBV28 | CASSRTGNSYEQYF | TGTGCCAGCAGTCGGACAGGGAACTCCTACGAGCAGTACTTC
once | NA | TRBJ1-1 | TRBV10-2 | CASSESWNTEAFF | TGCGCCAGCAGTGAGAGCTGGAACACTGAAGCTTTCTTT
NA | TRBD1 | TRBJ2-2 | TRBV2 | CASSRTGAGELFF | TGTGCCAGCAGTAGGACAGGGGCAGGGGAGCTGTTTTTT
NA | NA | TRBJ1-1 | TRBV6-6 | CASRAGRQNTEAFF | TGTGCCAGCAGGGCTGGCCGCCAGAACACTGAAGCTTTCTTT
NA | NA | TRBJ1-1 | TRBV18 | CASSPNGGRTEAFF | TGTGCCAGCTCACCCAATGGGGGGAGGACTGAAGCTTTCTTT
NA | NA | TRBJ1-2 | TRBV7-9 | CASSLDIAQGIDGYTF | TGTGCCAGCAGCTTAGACATTGCGCAGGGGATCGATGGCTACACCTTC
NA | TRBD1 | TRBJ1-2 | TRBV19 | CASRSRGRFGYTF | TGTGCCAGTAGAAGCAGGGGGCGGTTTGGCTACACCTTC
NA | TRBD1 | TRBJ2-2 | TRBV15 | CATSSRQGVYTGELFF | TGCGCCACCAGCAGCAGACAGGGGGTATACACCGGGGAGCTGTTTTTT
NA | NA | TRBJ1-6 | TRBV28 | CASTDDRTFNSPLHF | TGTGCCAGCACAGATGACAGAACTTTTAATTCACCCCTCCACTTT
NA | NA | TRBJ1-1 | TRBV5-5 | CASSLAGIENTEAFF | TGTGCCAGCAGCTTGGCGGGAATCGAGAACACTGAAGCTTTCTTT
once | TRBD1 | TRBJ1-6 | TRBV9 | CASSVGVDRVNSPLHF | TGTGCCAGCAGCGTAGGCGTCGACAGGGTTAATTCACCCCTCCACTTT
NA | TRBD1 | TRBJ2-1 | TRBV6-2/TRBV6-3 | CASSYSGTGLYNEQFF | TGTGCCAGCAGTTACTCCGGGACAGGGTTATACAATGAGCAGTTCTTC
NA | NA | TRBJ2-1 | TRBV7-3 | CASSLGGTVTSYNEQFF | TGTGCCAGCAGCTTAGGGGGCACAGTGACGTCCTACAATGAGCAGTTCTTC